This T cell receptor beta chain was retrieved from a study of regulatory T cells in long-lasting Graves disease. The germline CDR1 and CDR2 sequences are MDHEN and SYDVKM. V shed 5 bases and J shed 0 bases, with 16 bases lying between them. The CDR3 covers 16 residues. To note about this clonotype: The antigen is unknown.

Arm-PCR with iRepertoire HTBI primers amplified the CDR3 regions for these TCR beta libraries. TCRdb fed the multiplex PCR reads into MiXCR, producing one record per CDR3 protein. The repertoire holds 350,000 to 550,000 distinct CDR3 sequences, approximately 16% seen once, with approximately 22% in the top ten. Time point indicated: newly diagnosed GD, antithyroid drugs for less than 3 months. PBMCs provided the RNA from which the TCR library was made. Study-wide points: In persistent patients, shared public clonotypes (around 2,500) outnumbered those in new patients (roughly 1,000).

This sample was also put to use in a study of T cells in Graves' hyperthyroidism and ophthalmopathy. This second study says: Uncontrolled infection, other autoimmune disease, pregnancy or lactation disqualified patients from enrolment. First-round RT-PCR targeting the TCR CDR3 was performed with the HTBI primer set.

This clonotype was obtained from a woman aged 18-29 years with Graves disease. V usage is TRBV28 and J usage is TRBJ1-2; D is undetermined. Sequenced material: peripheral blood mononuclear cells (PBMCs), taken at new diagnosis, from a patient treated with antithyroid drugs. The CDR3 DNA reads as TGTGCCAGCAGTCCTCTGTCTTTCCTCTCTAACTATGGCTACACCTTC. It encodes CASSPLSFLSNYGYTF.